The present TCR beta chain was sequenced within a study of T cell responses to AZD1222 COVID-19 vaccine. Findings of the study overall: White British donors predominated, females outnumbered males, and clonal diversity was possibly underestimated.

Measured with immunoSEQ multiplex PCR; TCRdb has only the in-frame clones, and not every one. The table includes about 120,000 clones, 85% to 90% detected once. Trimming took 2 bases from V and 5 from J, leaving 13 bases between them. CDR3 length: 16 residues. The V gene's germline CDR1 is SNHLY and CDR2 FYNNEI. A word on this clone: Its target is not known.

The J gene is TRBJ1-6, the V gene TRBV2; D unresolved. The sequencing used peripheral blood, collected 28 days after the second AZD1222 dose. The receptor was isolated from an adult who received the AZD1222 COVID-19 vaccine. CDR3 protein: CASSELSGSNNSPLHF. CDR3 DNA: TGTGCCAGCAGTGAATTGTCAGGATCTAATAATTCACCCCTCCACTTT.